This T cell receptor (beta chain) was captured in a study of lung T cells in sarcoidosis with Löfgren's syndrome (dated by TCRdb to about 2017). Broadly, across the study: Sarcoidosis was characterized as a granulomatous, predominantly pulmonary disease marked by accumulation of CD4+ T cells in bronchoalveolar lavage fluid. The repertoire analyses concentrated on Lofgren's syndrome patients.

Findings and caveats that apply to the study as a whole: Compared with control subjects, Lofgren's syndrome patients were reported to have TRAV12-1 and TRBV2 as the most expanded V gene segments. Sharing of TRAV12-1 and TRBV2 CDR3 motifs among multiple Lofgren's syndrome patients was reported, suggesting public CD4+ TCR repertoires. In alphabeta pairing analysis, TRAV12-1 preferentially paired with TRBV2, and these paired TCRs showed CDR3 homology. Recognition of a sarcoidosis-associated antigen was merely suggested, with the antigen itself still putative and unidentified.

The cysteine opens and the phenylalanine closes a CDR3 of 12 amino acids. Just the 36-base CDR3 DNA is kept, in frame starting at base 1. Looking up the germline V gene (reference sequence) yields CDR1 DFQATT and CDR2 SNEGSKA. Remarks on this clonotype: The antigen it binds to is not known. A much larger clonotype is one base distant, so this may be a read error.

The sequencing machine was an Illumina MiSeq. TCRdb took the public reads, trimmed them with fastp at Q25, ran MiXCR for clone calling and kept in-frame beta chains. All rows with the same CDR3 protein become a single entry with the most common DNA and genes. The sample has some 65,000 distinct CDR3 sequences on record, about 20% of them singletons. Clones ranked in the top ten supply approximately 2.1% of the sample. This TCR came from a human donor with sarcoidosis (Löfgren's syndrome or another form), or a control subject (not recorded which). The sample consisted of CD4+ T cells from PBMCs. Here the chain combines TRBV20-1 and TRBJ2-5, with 7 junctional bases fitting TRBD2. CDR3 reads: CSAPTSSEIQYF. The DNA reads as follows: TGCAGTGCCCCGACTAGCTCAGAGATCCAGTACTTC.